The 20 T cell receptor beta chains in this list originate from one sample, sequenced in a study of glioma-infiltrating T cells after dendritic cell vaccination. As to time point: after dendritic cell vaccination, including at tumor progression/relapse. Here immunoSEQ multiplex PCR was the method, and the copy in TCRdb shows in-frame clones only, minus some. The repertoire holds tens of thousands of clones, around 90% seen once, with 2% to 2.5% in the top ten. This specimen was blood, taken after dendritic cell vaccination. All receptors come from a human donor with glioblastoma.

This clone was observed a single time. The V gene is TRBV4-3, the J gene TRBJ2-1; 12 bases match TRBD2. Germline V lookup: CDR1 LGHNA, CDR2 YSLEER. This CDR3 comprises 16 residues. V trimming: 1 base; J trimming: 8 bases; junction bases outside the gene matches: 6. In DNA, the CDR3 is TGCGCCAGCAGCCAAGGGGCTAGCGGGAGGGCCGATGAGCAGTTCTTC. It is translated as CASSQGASGRADEQFF.

This chain uses TRBV13 with TRBJ2-7, with 8 bases lining up with TRBD2. Trimming removed 4 bases from V and 3 bases from J; junction bases left unmatched: 5. Germline CDR1 PRHDT, CDR2 FYEKMQ (reference sequence). The CDR3 has 14 amino acids. The CDR3 coding sequence is TGTGCCAGCAGCTCGGGACTAGTGAGCTACGAGCAGTACTTC. It yields the protein CASSSGLVSYEQYF.

This chain uses TRBV29-1 with TRBJ1-4; 9 bases align to TRBD1. The V gene's germline CDR1 is SQVTM and CDR2 ANQGSEA. The junction had 3 bases not matched to a gene; V was cut back by 3 bases and J by 7 bases. The CDR3 has 13 amino acids. The CDR3 region is CSVETGGFEKLFF. In DNA form, the CDR3 reads TGCAGCGTTGAGACAGGGGGGTTTGAAAAACTGTTTTTT.

V gene TRBV5-6 combines with J gene TRBJ2-2; TRBD1 matches at 7 bases. The germline gives CDR1 SGHDT, CDR2 YYEEEE. Trimming took 4 bases from V and 0 from J; bases not matched to a gene: 6. This CDR3 comprises 16 residues. CDR3 loop: CASSTYGTANTGELFF. In nucleotides, the CDR3 is TGTGCCAGCAGCACCTATGGGACAGCGAACACCGGGGAGCTGTTTTTT.

The chain has TRBV11-1 and TRBJ2-5; maybe TRBD2 (6 bases). The CDR3 has 14 amino acids. The ends were cut back, 4 bases at V and 5 bases at J, with 14 bases in the middle. CDR1 SGHAT and CDR2 FQDESV come from the germline V gene (reference sequence). The CDR3 nucleotides read TGTGCCAGCAGCTCCCCGGAGGGGCGGGAGACCCAGTACTTC. Protein: CASSSPEGRETQYF.

The chain combines TRBV13 with TRBJ2-1; maybe TRBD2 (7 bases). V was shortened by 11 bases and J by 5 bases, with 16 bases between the two germline ends. CDR3 length equals 13 residues. Germline CDR1 PRHDT, CDR2 FYEKMQ (reference sequence). Here the CDR3 DNA reads TGTGCCGGGGGGGCGGGGTGGCACAATGAGCAGTTCTTC. Its translation is CAGGAGWHNEQFF.

This rearrangement joins TRBV7-9 to TRBJ1-1; D gene uncertain. Germline V gene sequence: CDR1 SEHNR, CDR2 FQNEAQ (reference sequence). The length of the CDR3 is 12 residues. V was pared by 4 bases and J by 8 bases, with 11 bases between. The CDR3 loop reads CASSSWTEEAFF. In DNA form, the CDR3 reads TGTGCCAGCAGCTCTTGGACTGAGGAAGCTTTCTTT.

The V call is TRBV9, the J call TRBJ2-7, with D unresolved. The CDR3 loop spans 15 amino acids. Germline CDR1 and CDR2: SGDLS and YYNGEE. V was trimmed by 0 bases and J by 0 bases, leaving 10 bases between them. The CDR3 here is CASSVGPGYSYEQYF. In nucleotides, the CDR3 is TGTGCCAGCAGCGTAGGTCCAGGATACTCCTACGAGCAGTACTTC.

The chain couples TRBV27 to TRBJ2-1; possibly TRBD2 for D (6 bases). V was cut by 6 bases and J by 4 bases, with 16 bases left in between. This CDR3 has 15 amino acids. Germline assignment: CDR1 MNHEY and CDR2 SMNVEV (reference sequence). DNA for the CDR3: TGTGCCAGCAGCCGGGACTCTCCTGGATACAATGAGCAGTTCTTC. It codes for CASSRDSPGYNEQFF.

The sample holds one count of this clone. The genes are TRBV5-1 and TRBJ2-1; 11 bases match TRBD2. The CDR3 has 15 residues. Germline values: CDR1 SGHRS, CDR2 YFSETQ. The J segment lost 4 bases and the V segment lost 4 bases, leaving 4 bases of the junction unmatched. The CDR3: CASSNSGGAYNEQFF. The CDR3 DNA is TGCGCCAGCAGCAATAGCGGGGGGGCTTACAATGAGCAGTTCTTC.

The chain employs TRBV5-1 and TRBJ2-5; a weak D match, TRBD1 (6 bases). The CDR3 is made up of 16 amino acids. The germline V and J ends were trimmed by 0 bases and 6 bases, with 18 bases remaining between them. Germline V lookup: CDR1 SGHRS, CDR2 YFSETQ. Written as DNA, the CDR3 is TGCGCCAGCAGCTTGGGGCGCGCAGGGGCGAGGAAGACCCAGTACTTC. Its translation is CASSLGRAGARKTQYF.

V gene TRBV7-9 combines with J gene TRBJ1-5; D is unresolved. Trimming stripped 5 bases from V and 1 base from J, with 9 bases between. The germline V gene has CDR1 SEHNR and CDR2 FQNEAQ (reference sequence). This CDR3 has 14 residues. The CDR3 loop reads CASSAGGSNQPQHF. The CDR3 DNA is TGTGCCAGCAGCGCCGGCGGAAGCAATCAGCCCCAGCATTTT.

The chain recombines TRBV6-1 with TRBJ1-2; D not certain. V was clipped by 2 bases and J by 1 base, with 17 bases between them. CDR3 size: 17 residues. Germline lookup yields CDR1 MNHNS and CDR2 SASEGT. The DNA of the CDR3 is TGTGCCAGCAGTGAATGGGCACTCGATAACTTTAACTATGGCTACACCTTC. This encodes CASSEWALDNFNYGYTF.

This clone was found once. The chain links TRBV19 to TRBJ2-1, with TRBD2 identical over 12 bases. This CDR3 comprises 15 residues. Germline V gene lookup returns CDR1 LNHDA and CDR2 SQIVND (reference sequence). The V and J ends lost 4 bases and 8 bases, in that order; junction bases with no gene match: 6. The CDR3 DNA sequence: TGTGCCAGTAGTAAAAGACTAGCGGGAGCCCATGAGCAGTTCTTC. Translating it yields CASSKRLAGAHEQFF. Complete variable domain (other parts from reference TRBV19 and TRBJ2-1): DGGITQSPKYLFRKEGQNVTLSCEQNLNHDAMYWYRQDPGQGLRLIYYSQIVNDFQKGDIAEGYSVSREKKESFPLTVTSAQKNPTAFYLCASSKRLAGAHEQFFGPGTRLTVL.

V and J are TRBV7-9 and TRBJ1-4; TRBD1 matches at 12 bases. The CDR3 extends over 16 amino acids. CDR1 and CDR2 (germline): SEHNR, FQNEAQ (reference sequence). J gave up 8 bases and V 0 bases, and 4 bases lay outside the gene matches. The CDR3 bases are TGTGCCAGCAGCTTAGCCCGGGACAGGGGGCGAGAAAAACTGTTTTTT. Protein sequence: CASSLARDRGREKLFF.

This clone was counted between two and nine times. The chain joins TRBV5-1 to TRBJ2-3; perhaps TRBD2 as D (5 bases). From germline, CDR1 is SGHRS and CDR2 YFSETQ. With 4 bases removed from V and 0 bases from J, the gap between germline ends came to 12 bases. The CDR3 runs to 15 residues. For the CDR3, the DNA is TGCGCCAGCAGCACCGTGGAGGCGAGCACAGATACGCAGTATTTT. It yields the protein CASSTVEASTDTQYF.

V and J are TRBV7-6 and TRBJ2-5; the match to TRBD2 covers 7 bases. This CDR3 region has 12 residues. Germline V lookup: CDR1 SGHVS, CDR2 FNYEAQ. Losses at the gene ends were 4 bases for V and 4 bases for J; bases not matched to a gene: 0. The CDR3 nucleotides are TGTGCCAGCAGCTCGGGGGGAGAGACCCAGTACTTC. Translated: CASSSGGETQYF.

The genes are TRBV11-3 and TRBJ2-1; D remains ambiguous. The CDR3 has 11 amino acids. Per the germline V gene, CDR1 is SGHNT and CDR2 is YENEEA. With 1 base removed from V and 10 bases from J, the gap between germline ends came to 5 bases. The CDR3 protein is CASSLGREQFF. In DNA, the CDR3 is TGTGCCAGCAGCTTAGGCCGGGAGCAGTTCTTC.

The J gene is TRBJ2-3, the V gene TRBV5-4, with 8 bases identical to TRBD1. V gave up 5 bases and J gave up 7 bases; unmatched junction bases: 9. This CDR3 spans 14 amino acids. Germline CDR1 is SGHNT and CDR2 is YYREEE (reference sequence). CDR3 protein: CASSALDRENTQYF. The CDR3, as DNA: TGTGCCAGCAGTGCGTTGGACAGGGAAAATACGCAGTATTTT.

This chain joins TRBV5-1 and TRBJ2-1; 10 nucleotides match TRBD2. The V segment lost 1 base and the J segment 5 bases; nucleotides outside the gene matches: 3. Per germline, CDR1 SGHRS and CDR2 YFSETQ. The CDR3 runs to 15 residues. CDR3 residues: CASSLTAGGHNEQFF. DNA for the CDR3: TGCGCCAGCAGCTTGACAGCGGGGGGGCACAATGAGCAGTTCTTC.